The clone carrying this TCR beta chain has just one count. Trimming removed 0 bases from V and 5 bases from J; junction bases left unmatched: 7. Germline lookup yields CDR1 SGHRS and CDR2 YFSETQ. The CDR3 covers 17 residues. This sample is part of a study of shared clonotypes between healthy human individuals. Produced via immunoSEQ multiplex PCR; TCRdb's table is partial and in-frame only. The sample yields 2 million to 2.5 million clones, 80% to 95% seen once. This receptor was taken from a man between 18 and 29 years old in good health. Some clones in this sample may be carry-over from other donors' samples. This rearrangement joins TRBV5-1 to TRBJ2-5; 13 nucleotides line up with TRBD2. The sequenced sample was naive CD4+ T cells from PBMCs. Subset meaning: CD45RA+ positively selected. The CDR3 DNA reads as TGCGCCAGCAGCTTGGCGGGACTAGCGGGATGGGAGGAGACCCAGTACTTC. This gives the protein CASSLAGLAGWEETQYF.